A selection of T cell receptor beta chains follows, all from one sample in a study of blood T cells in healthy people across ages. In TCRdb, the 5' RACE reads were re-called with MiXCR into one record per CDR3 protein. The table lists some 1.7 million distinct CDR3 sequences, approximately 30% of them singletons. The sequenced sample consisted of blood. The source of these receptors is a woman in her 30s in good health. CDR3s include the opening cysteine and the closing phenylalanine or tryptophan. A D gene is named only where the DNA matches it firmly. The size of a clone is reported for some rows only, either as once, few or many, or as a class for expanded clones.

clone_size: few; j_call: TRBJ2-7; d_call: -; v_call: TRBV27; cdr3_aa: CASSFWSGSAYEQYF; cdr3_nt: TGTGCCAGCAGTTTCTGGTCAGGGTCAGCCTACGAGCAGTACTTC
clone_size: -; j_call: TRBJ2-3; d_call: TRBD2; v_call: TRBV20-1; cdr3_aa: CSAGTSGGPSTDTQYF; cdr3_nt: TGCAGTGCCGGGACTAGCGGGGGCCCTAGCACAGATACGCAGTATTTT
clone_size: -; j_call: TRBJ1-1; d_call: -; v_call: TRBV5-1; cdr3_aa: CASSEDGHMNTEAFF; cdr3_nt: TGCGCCAGCAGCGAGGACGGACACATGAACACTGAAGCTTTCTTT
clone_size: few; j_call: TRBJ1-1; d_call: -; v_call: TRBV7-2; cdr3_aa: CASSLAQGTNTEAFF; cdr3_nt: TGTGCCAGCAGCTTAGCGCAGGGGACGAACACTGAAGCTTTCTTT
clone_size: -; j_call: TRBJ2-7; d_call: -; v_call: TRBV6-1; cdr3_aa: CAGRKFGGRSLDYEQYF; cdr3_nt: TGTGCCGGCAGGAAGTTCGGGGGCCGCTCTCTAGACTACGAGCAGTACTTC
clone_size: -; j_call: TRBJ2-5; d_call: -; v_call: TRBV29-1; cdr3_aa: CSVLVGGEGTQYF; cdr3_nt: TGCAGCGTCCTGGTCGGCGGCGAAGGGACCCAGTACTTC
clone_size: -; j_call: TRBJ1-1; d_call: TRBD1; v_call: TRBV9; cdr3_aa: CASSARTGLLNTEAFF; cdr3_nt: TGTGCCAGCAGCGCCCGGACAGGGTTATTGAACACTGAAGCTTTCTTT
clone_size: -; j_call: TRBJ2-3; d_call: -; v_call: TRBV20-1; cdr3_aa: CSARIGSCGQDAQYF; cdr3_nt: TGCAGTGCTAGAATTGGGTCGTGTGGGCAAGATGCGCAGTATTTT
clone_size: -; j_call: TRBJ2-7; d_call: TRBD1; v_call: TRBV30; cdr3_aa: CAWQGTGSPYEQYF; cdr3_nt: TGTGCCTGGCAAGGGACAGGGTCTCCCTACGAGCAGTACTTC
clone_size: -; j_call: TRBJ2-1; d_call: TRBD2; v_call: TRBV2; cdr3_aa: CASSAGLAAFNEQFF; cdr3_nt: TGTGCCAGCAGTGCGGGACTAGCGGCCTTCAATGAGCAGTTCTTC
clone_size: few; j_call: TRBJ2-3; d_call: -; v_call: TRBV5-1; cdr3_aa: CTSSSGEPEDTQYF; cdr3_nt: TGCACCAGCAGCTCGGGAGAACCCGAAGATACGCAGTATTTT
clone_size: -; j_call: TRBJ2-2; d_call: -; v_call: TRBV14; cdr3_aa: CASSQVGRRTTGELFF; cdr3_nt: TGTGCCAGCAGCCAAGTGGGGCGCAGGACGACCGGGGAGCTGTTTTTT
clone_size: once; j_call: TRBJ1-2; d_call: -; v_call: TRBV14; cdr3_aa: CASSLSFDYGYTF; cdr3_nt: TGTGCCAGCAGCCTTTCTTTTGACTACGGCTACACCTTC
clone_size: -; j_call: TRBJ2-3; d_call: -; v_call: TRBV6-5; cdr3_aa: CASSYKRGGDTQYF; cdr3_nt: TGTGCCAGCAGTTACAAGAGGGGGGGAGATACGCAGTATTTT
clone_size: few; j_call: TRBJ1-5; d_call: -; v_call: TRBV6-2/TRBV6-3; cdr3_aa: CASSYLGGNQPQHF; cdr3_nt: TGTGCCAGCAGTTACCTGGGCGGCAATCAGCCCCAGCATTTT
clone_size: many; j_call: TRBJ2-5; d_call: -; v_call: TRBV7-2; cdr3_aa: CASSFPVRQETQYF; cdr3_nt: TGTGCCAGCAGCTTTCCAGTCCGGCAAGAGACCCAGTACTTC
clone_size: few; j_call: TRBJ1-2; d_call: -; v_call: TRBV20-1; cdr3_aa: CSASPPGAAKGYTF; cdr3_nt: TGCAGTGCTTCCCCCCCAGGGGCCGCTAAAGGCTACACCTTC
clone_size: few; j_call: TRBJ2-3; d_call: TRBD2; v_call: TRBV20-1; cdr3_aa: CSAREGGGGPDTQYF; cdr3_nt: TGCAGTGCTAGAGAGGGCGGGGGTGGCCCAGATACGCAGTATTTT
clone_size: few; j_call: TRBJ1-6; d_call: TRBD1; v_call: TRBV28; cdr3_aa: CASRPRQGNNSPLHF; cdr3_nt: TGTGCCAGCAGACCTCGACAGGGGAACAATTCACCCCTCCACTTT
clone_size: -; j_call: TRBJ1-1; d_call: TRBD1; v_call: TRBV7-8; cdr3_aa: CASSLQRTGGELFTEAFF; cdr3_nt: TGTGCCAGCAGCTTACAGCGGACAGGGGGCGAATTGTTCACTGAAGCTTTCTTT
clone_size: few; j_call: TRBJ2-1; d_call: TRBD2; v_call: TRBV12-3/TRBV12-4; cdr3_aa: CASILIGGANEQFF; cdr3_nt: TGTGCCAGCATTCTGATCGGGGGGGCGAATGAGCAGTTCTTC
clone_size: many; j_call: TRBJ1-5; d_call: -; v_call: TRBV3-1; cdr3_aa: CASSQDRGGNQPQHF; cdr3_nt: TGCGCCAGCAGCCAAGATCGAGGGGGAAATCAGCCCCAGCATTTT
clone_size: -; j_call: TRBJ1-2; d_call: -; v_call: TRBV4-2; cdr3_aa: CANSQETGVYTF; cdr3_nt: TGTGCCAACAGCCAAGAAACGGGGGTCTACACCTTC
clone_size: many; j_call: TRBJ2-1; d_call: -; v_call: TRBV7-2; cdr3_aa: CASSLNGRPENEQFF; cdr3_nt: TGTGCCAGCAGCTTGAACGGACGGCCAGAGAATGAGCAGTTCTTC
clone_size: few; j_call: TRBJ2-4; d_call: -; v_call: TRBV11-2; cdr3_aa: CASSWRDSKKNIQYF; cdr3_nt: TGTGCCAGCAGCTGGAGGGACAGCAAGAAAAACATTCAGTACTTC
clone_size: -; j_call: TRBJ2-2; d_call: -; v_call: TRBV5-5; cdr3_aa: CASSQGLSNTGELFF; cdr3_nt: TGTGCCAGCAGTCAGGGGCTATCGAACACCGGGGAGCTGTTTTTT
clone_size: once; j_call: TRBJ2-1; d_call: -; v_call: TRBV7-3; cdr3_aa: CASSLTGGLSYNEQFF; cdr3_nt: TGTGCCAGCAGCTTAACGGGGGGCCTCTCTTACAATGAGCAGTTCTTC
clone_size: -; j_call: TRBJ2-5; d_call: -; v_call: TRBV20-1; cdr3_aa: CSARPPSRAETQYF; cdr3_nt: TGCAGTGCTAGACCCCCGTCCAGGGCGGAGACCCAGTACTTC
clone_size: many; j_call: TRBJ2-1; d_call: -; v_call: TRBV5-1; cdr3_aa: CASSGGRSSYNEQFF; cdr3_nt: TGCGCCAGCAGTGGGGGCAGGAGCTCCTACAATGAGCAGTTCTTC